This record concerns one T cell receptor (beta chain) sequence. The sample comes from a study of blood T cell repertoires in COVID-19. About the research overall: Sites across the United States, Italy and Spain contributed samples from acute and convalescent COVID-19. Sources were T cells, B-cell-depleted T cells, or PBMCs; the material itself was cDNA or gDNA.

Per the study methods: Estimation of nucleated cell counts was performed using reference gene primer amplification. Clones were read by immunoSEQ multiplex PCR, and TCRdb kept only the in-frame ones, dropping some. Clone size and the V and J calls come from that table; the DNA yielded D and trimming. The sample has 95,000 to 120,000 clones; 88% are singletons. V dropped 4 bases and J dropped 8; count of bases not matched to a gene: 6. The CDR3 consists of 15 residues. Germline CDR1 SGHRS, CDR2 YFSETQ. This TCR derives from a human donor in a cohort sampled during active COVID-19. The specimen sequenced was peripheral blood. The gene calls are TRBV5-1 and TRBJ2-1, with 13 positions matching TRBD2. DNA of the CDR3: TGCGCCAGCAGCCCCGGACTAGCGGGAGTCTATGAGCAGTTCTTC. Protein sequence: CASSPGLAGVYEQFF.